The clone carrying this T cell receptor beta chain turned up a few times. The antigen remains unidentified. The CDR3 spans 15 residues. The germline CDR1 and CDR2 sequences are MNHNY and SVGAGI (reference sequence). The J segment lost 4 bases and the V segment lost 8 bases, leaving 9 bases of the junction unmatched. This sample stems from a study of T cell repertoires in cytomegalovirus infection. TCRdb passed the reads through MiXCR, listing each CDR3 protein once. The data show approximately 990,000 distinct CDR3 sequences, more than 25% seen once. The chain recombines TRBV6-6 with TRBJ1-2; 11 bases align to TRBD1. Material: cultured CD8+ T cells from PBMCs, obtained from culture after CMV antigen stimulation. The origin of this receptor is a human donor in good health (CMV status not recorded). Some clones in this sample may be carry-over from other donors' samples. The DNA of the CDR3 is TGTGCCAGCGGAGGACAGGGGGCGATTACCTATGGCTACACCTTC. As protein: CASGGQGAITYGYTF.